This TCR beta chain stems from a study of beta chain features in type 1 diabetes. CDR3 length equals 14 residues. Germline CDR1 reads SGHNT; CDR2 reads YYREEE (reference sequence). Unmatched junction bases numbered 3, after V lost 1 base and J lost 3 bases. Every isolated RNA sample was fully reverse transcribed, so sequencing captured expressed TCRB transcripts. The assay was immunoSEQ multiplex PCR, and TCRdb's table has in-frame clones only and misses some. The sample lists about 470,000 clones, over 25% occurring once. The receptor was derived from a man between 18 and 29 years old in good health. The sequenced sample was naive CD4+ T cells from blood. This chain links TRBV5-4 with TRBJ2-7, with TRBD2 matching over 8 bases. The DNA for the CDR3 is TGTGCCAGCAGCTTGAGCGGGAGTAACTACGAGCAGTACTTC. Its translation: CASSLSGSNYEQYF.